One T cell receptor (beta chain) is described in this entry. The sample belongs to a study of blood T cell repertoires in COVID-19. The overall study: Samples representing acute and convalescent COVID-19 were sourced from the United States, Italy and Spain. Nucleic acid was either cDNA or gDNA, and it came from T cells, B-cell-depleted T cells, or PBMCs.

Deletions cut 2 bases from V and 3 bases from J, with 11 bases between. This CDR3 contains 14 residues. The germline gives CDR1 SGHRS, CDR2 YFSETQ. In the source study's methods: From reference gene primer amplification, estimates of nucleated cell counts were derived. Profiling relied on immunoSEQ multiplex PCR, and the TCRdb table lists in-frame clones only, not all of them. V and J calls plus clone size are reproduced from that table; the DNA served to infer D and trimming. The table includes some 240,000 clones, roughly 87% detected once. The rearrangement uses TRBV5-1 and TRBJ1-1; D ambiguous. Sequencing was performed on peripheral blood. The TCR was taken from a woman aged 40-49 years who had recovered from COVID-19. For the CDR3, the DNA is TGCGCCAGCAGCTTCGGCGTCGGGGACACTGAAGCTTTCTTT. It yields the protein CASSFGVGDTEAFF.